What follows describes a single TCR beta chain. The CDR3 sequence is 16 residues long. Losses at the gene ends were 2 bases for V and 4 bases for J; bases not matched to a gene: 4. Germline V gene data show CDR1 as MNHNY and CDR2 as SVGAGI (reference sequence). The data derive from a study of blood T cell repertoires in COVID-19. In the study overall: The samples span acute and convalescent COVID-19 from the United States, Italy and Spain.

Under the authors' procedure: Amplification with reference gene primers provided the estimates of nucleated cell counts. Clones were read by immunoSEQ multiplex PCR, and TCRdb kept only the in-frame ones, dropping some. Clonal size and the V and J genes are those of that table, whereas D and trimming came from the DNA. The sample contains about 330,000 clones, 89% of which appear only once. The sample consisted of peripheral blood. The TCR comes from a young man who had recovered from COVID-19. The chain has TRBV6-6 and TRBJ2-3; TRBD2 agrees at 12 bases. DNA of the CDR3: TGTGCCAGCAGTTACAGTCTAGCGGGGGGGCCAGATACGCAGTATTTT. Protein product: CASSYSLAGGPDTQYF.